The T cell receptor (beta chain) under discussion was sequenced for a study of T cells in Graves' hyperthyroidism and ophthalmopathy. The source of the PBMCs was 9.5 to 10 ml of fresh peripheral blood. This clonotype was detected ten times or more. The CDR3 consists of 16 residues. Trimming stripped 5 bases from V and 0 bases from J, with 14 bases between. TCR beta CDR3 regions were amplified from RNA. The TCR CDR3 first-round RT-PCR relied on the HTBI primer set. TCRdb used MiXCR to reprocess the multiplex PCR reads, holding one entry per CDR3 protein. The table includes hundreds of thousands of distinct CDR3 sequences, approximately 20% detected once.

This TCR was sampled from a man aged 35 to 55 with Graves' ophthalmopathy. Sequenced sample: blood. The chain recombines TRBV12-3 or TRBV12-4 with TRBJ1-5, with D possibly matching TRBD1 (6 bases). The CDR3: CASSPPGTPSNQPQHF. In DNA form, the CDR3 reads TGTGCCAGCAGTCCGCCCGGGACACCTAGCAATCAGCCCCAGCATTTT.